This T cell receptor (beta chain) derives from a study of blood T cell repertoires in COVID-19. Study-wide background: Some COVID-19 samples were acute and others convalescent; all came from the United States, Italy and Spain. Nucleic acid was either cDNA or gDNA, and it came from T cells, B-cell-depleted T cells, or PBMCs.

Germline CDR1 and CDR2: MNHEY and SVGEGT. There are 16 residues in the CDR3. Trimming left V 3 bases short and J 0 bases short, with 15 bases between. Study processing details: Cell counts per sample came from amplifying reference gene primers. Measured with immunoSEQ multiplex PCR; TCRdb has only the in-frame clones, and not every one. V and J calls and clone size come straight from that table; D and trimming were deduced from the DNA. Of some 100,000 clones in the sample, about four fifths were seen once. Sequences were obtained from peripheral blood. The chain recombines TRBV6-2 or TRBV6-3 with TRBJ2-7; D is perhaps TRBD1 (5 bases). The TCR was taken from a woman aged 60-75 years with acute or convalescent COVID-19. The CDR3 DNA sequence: TGTGCCAGCAGTTATATGGGGCACCGGAGCTCCTACGAGCAGTACTTC. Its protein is CASSYMGHRSSYEQYF.